The 20 T cell receptor beta chains reported below all come from one sample, sequenced in a study of CXCR3-negative and CXCR3-positive naive CD8 T cells. The TRB libraries of cDNA were built by UMI-labeled 5' RACE. TCRdb reprocessed the 5' RACE reads and stores each CDR3 protein as one record, lacking DNA. The repertoire table contains 50,000 to 65,000 distinct CDR3 sequences. Sample: naive CXCR3- CD8+ T cells from blood. Subset described: CD45RO-CCR7+CD27+CD95- naive CD8+ T cells lacking CXCR3 (TNR3-). These TCRs come from a human donor in good health. Some clones in this sample may be carry-over from other donors' samples.

The V and J genes are TRBV6-1 and TRBJ2-7. CDR3 length equals 11 residues. Germline V lookup: CDR1 MNHNS, CDR2 SASEGT. This CDR3 reads CASREIYEQYF.

This chain's CDR3 is CASGSRGAGGPNEQYF. This chain connects TRBV6-1 to TRBJ2-7; TCRdb's D call of TRBD2 is untestable without DNA. The CDR3 runs 16 residues. The germline CDR1 and CDR2 sequences are MNHNS and SASEGT.

The V gene is TRBV6-2 or TRBV6-3, the J gene TRBJ2-2. The CDR3 spans 11 residues. Germline CDR1 MNHEY, CDR2 SVGEGT. The CDR3 reads CASRTTGELFF.

The rearrangement joins TRBV29-1 to TRBJ2-3. The CDR3 has 12 residues. From germline, CDR1 is SQVTM and CDR2 ANQGSEA. The CDR3 loop reads CSVGQRTDTQYF.

V is TRBV29-1 and J is TRBJ2-1; the D gene TCRdb calls, TRBD2, cannot be checked with no DNA. CDR3 length: 16 amino acids. The germline gives CDR1 SQVTM, CDR2 ANQGSEA. CDR3 residues: CSGDGTSGKNYNEQFF.

The chain employs TRBV7-9 and TRBJ1-1; as DNA is missing, the TRBD1 call by TCRdb cannot be tested. Germline CDR1 and CDR2: SEHNR and FQNEAQ (reference sequence). The CDR3 runs to 15 residues. This CDR3 reads CASSLPLSRNTEAFF.

The V and J genes are TRBV7-8 and TRBJ2-1. The CDR3 is 13 residues long. CDR1 SGHVS and CDR2 FQNEAQ come from the germline V gene. This CDR3 reads CASSLEINNEQFF.

The chain uses TRBV6-6 and TRBJ1-4. The CDR3 totals 17 residues. Germline V CDR1 and CDR2: MNHNY, SVGAGI (reference sequence). The CDR3 spells CASSYGRQGATNEKLFF.

J is TRBJ2-7 and V is TRBV7-6; checking the TCRdb D call of TRBD2 is not possible without DNA. The CDR3 consists of 16 residues. The germline V gene encodes CDR1 SGHVS and CDR2 FNYEAQ. The CDR3: CASSPGLAGGVYEQYF.

The genes are TRBV29-1 and TRBJ2-1; absent DNA, TCRdb's TRBD2 call cannot be checked. Germline V lookup: CDR1 SQVTM, CDR2 ANQGSEA. This CDR3 is 14 amino acids long. CDR3 amino acids: CSVRREYSYNEQFF.

This sequence joins TRBV7-9 and TRBJ2-3; without DNA, the TCRdb call of TRBD1 cannot be checked. The CDR3 consists of 15 residues. Germline CDR1 SEHNR, CDR2 FQNEAQ (reference sequence). The CDR3 is CASSLLGQDTDTQYF.

The chain couples TRBV30 to TRBJ2-2; with no DNA, the TCRdb D assignment of TRBD2 cannot be verified. The CDR3 loop spans 15 amino acids. The germline V gene has CDR1 GTSNPN and CDR2 SVGIG (reference sequence). CDR3 sequence reads: CAWSVGTLDTGELFF.

The chain couples TRBV14 to TRBJ2-7. CDR3 length: 11 residues. The germline V gene encodes CDR1 SGHDN and CDR2 FVKESK. The CDR3 here is CASSLTAEQYF.

The rearrangement links TRBV19 to TRBJ2-7; the D call of TRBD1 rests on TCRdb alone, since no DNA is present to check it. The germline V gene encodes CDR1 LNHDA and CDR2 SQIVND (reference sequence). CDR3 size: 13 residues. CDR3 amino acids: CASKADTSYEQYF.

The rearrangement links TRBV2 to TRBJ2-7; TCRdb returns TRBD2, unconfirmable since there is no DNA. Germline loops: CDR1 SNHLY, CDR2 FYNNEI. This CDR3 spans 15 amino acids. The CDR3: CASSPSGRATYEQYF.

The chain uses TRBV28 and TRBJ2-5; TCRdb calls TRBD2, which cannot be checked without DNA. Germline assignment: CDR1 MDHEN and CDR2 SYDVKM. The CDR3 is made up of 14 amino acids. CDR3 residues: CASRKDATKETQYF.

The J gene is TRBJ2-7, the V gene TRBV4-2; the TCRdb call, TRBD2, lacks DNA for checking. The CDR3 is 15 residues long. Per germline, CDR1 LGHNA and CDR2 YNFKEQ. CDR3 in amino acids: CASSQGLAGSYEQYF.

The rearrangement joins TRBV9 to TRBJ2-7. Per germline, CDR1 SGDLS and CDR2 YYNGEE. The CDR3 runs 16 residues. The CDR3 loop is CASSVDMDRNSYEQYF.

This chain connects TRBV28 to TRBJ2-2; TCRdb designates TRBD2, a call that cannot be tested without DNA. Germline V gives CDR1 MDHEN, CDR2 SYDVKM. The CDR3 runs 12 residues. CDR3: CASNSGTGELFF.

The rearrangement uses TRBV29-1 and TRBJ2-7; TCRdb returns TRBD1, unconfirmable since there is no DNA. The CDR3 is made up of 13 amino acids. From germline, CDR1 is SQVTM and CDR2 ANQGSEA. CDR3: CSVETRTRYEQYF.